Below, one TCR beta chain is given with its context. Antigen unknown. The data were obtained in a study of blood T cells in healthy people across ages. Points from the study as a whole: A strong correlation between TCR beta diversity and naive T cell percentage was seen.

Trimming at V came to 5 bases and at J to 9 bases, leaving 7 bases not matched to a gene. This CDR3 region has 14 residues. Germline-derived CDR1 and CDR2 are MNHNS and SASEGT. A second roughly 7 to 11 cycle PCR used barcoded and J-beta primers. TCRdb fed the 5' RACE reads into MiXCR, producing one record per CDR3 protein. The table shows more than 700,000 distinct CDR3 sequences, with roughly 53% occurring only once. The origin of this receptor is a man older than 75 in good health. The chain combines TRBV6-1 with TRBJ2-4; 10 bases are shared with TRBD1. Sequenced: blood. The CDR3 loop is CASSIRDRGGIQYF. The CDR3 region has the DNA TGTGCCAGCAGTATCCGGGACAGGGGAGGCATTCAGTACTTC.